These T cell receptor beta chains were read from a single sample in a study of T-cell memory formation after mild COVID-19. TCRdb passed the 5' RACE reads through MiXCR, listing each CDR3 protein once. The repertoire holds a few hundred thousand distinct CDR3 sequences, with 16% as singletons. Sequenced sample: PBMCs or a T cell subset sorted from them (not recorded which). These receptors originate from a young man who had mild COVID-19 (a few samples of this study predate the infection). Cell type and time point are not known. CDR3s include the opening cysteine and the closing phenylalanine or tryptophan. The order of the fields is D gene, J gene, V gene, clone size, CDR3 length, CDR3 DNA, CDR3 protein. A D gene is named only where the DNA matches it firmly. A clone size is listed for some rows: how often the clone was seen (once, few, many), or a class if it is expanded.

- TRBJ2-5 TRBV7-8 many 13 TGTGCCAGCAGCACACAGGGTCGGGAGACCCAGTACTTC CASSTQGRETQYF
- TRBJ2-6 TRBV5-6 - 16 TGTGCCAGCAGCTTAGCCAGCCGCTCTGGGGCCAACGTCCTGACTTTC CASSLASRSGANVLTF
- TRBJ2-3 TRBV20-1 - 15 TGCAGTGCTAGAGAGGGTCGGGGGTCGCTGGATACGCAGTATTTT CSAREGRGSLDTQYF
TRBD2 TRBJ2-1 TRBV6-2/TRBV6-3 - 16 TGTGCCAGCAGCAAGGCCGGGACTAGCGGAGACAATGAGCAGTTCTTC CASSKAGTSGDNEQFF
TRBD1 TRBJ2-3 TRBV20-1 - 15 TGCAGTGCTAGACTAGGGACAGGGCCCACAGATACGCAGTATTTT CSARLGTGPTDTQYF
- TRBJ2-2 TRBV6-6 few 14 TGTGCCACCACCGGGGGTCCGAACACCGGGGAGCTGTTTTTT CATTGGPNTGELFF
TRBD2 TRBJ2-1 TRBV4-1 few 14 TGCGCCAGCAGCCAAGATAGCGGGAACAATGAGCAGTTCTTC CASSQDSGNNEQFF
- TRBJ1-1 TRBV7-9 - 13 TGTGCCAGCAGCCCCCAGGGAGTACAGGGAGCTTTCTTT CASSPQGVQGAFF
TRBD2 TRBJ2-1 TRBV5-1 - 15 TGCGCCAGCAGCTTGGAGTCTAGCGGGGGGAATGAGCAGTTCTTC CASSLESSGGNEQFF
- TRBJ2-1 TRBV7-2 few 15 TGTGCCAGCAGCTCCCGACCGGGACCCCGCAATGAGCAGTTCTTC CASSSRPGPRNEQFF
TRBD1 TRBJ2-2 TRBV7-2 many 14 TGTGCCAGCAGCTCGAGGACAGGCACCGGGGAGCTGTTTTTT CASSSRTGTGELFF
- TRBJ2-1 TRBV5-5 few 14 TGTGCCAGCAGCCGCACTTACACGGGCAATGAGCAGTTCTTC CASSRTYTGNEQFF
TRBD2 TRBJ2-7 TRBV25-1 few 13 TGTGCCAGCACACTAGCGGGGGCCTACGAGCAGTACTTC CASTLAGAYEQYF
- TRBJ1-4 TRBV11-1 few 15 TGTGCCAGCAGTGCCACTTCGACCGGAGGGGAAAAACTGTTTTTT CASSATSTGGEKLFF
- TRBJ2-2 TRBV24-1 - 18 TGTGCCACCAGTGATCCCGGGACAGGACTTTCGGGGGGGTTGGAGCTGTTTTTT CATSDPGTGLSGGLELFF
- TRBJ2-1 TRBV5-1 - 17 TGCGCCAGCAGCCTCTCGGCAGCTCTGTTGGGTAACAATGAGCAGTTCTTC CASSLSAALLGNNEQFF
TRBD1 TRBJ2-5 TRBV7-7 - 12 TGTGCTAGCAGCTTACAGGGGGAGGCCCAGTACTTC CASSLQGEAQYF
TRBD1 TRBJ1-2 TRBV5-1 - 17 TGCGCCAGCAGCCCCCGGGCTGTTCCTTGGACAGGCGATGGCTACACCTTC CASSPRAVPWTGDGYTF
- TRBJ2-1 TRBV28 - 12 TGTGCCAGCAGTTTACTTGGGACGGAGCAGTTCTTC CASSLLGTEQFF
- TRBJ1-5 TRBV3-1 few 13 TGTGCCAGCTCAGGGAGAGAAGGCGGGCCCCAGCATTTT CASSGREGGPQHF
- TRBJ2-2 TRBV6-2/TRBV6-3 - 15 TGTGCCAGTTCCAGTTGGGACACCAACACCGGGGAGCTGTTTTTT CASSSWDTNTGELFF
- TRBJ2-3 TRBV7-2 once 14 TGTGCCAGCAGCCAACCGGCGGGTGAAGATACGCAGTATTTT CASSQPAGEDTQYF
- TRBJ2-1 TRBV2 few 16 TGTGCCAGCAGTTCTCCAGTGGAAAGCTCCTACAATGAGCAGTTCTTC CASSSPVESSYNEQFF
- TRBJ2-5 TRBV4-1 few 15 TGCGCCAGCAGCCGGATGGCAGGGGTCAAAGAGACCCAGTACTTC CASSRMAGVKETQYF
TRBD1 TRBJ1-2 TRBV6-5 few 14 TGTGCCAGCAGACAAACAGGGGGCGCGGGTGGCTACACCTTC CASRQTGGAGGYTF
- TRBJ1-2 TRBV19 - 14 TGTGCCAGTAGTTGGGCAGGAGCTAACTATGGCTACACCTTC CASSWAGANYGYTF
TRBD1 TRBJ2-2 TRBV14 - 17 TGTGCCAGCAGCCCTCAATTTCCCGGGACAGGCACCGGGGAGCTGTTTTTT CASSPQFPGTGTGELFF
- TRBJ2-5 TRBV12-3/TRBV12-4 - 14 TGTGCCAGCAGCCCCGGGGGCAGGGAAGAGACCCAGTACTTC CASSPGGREETQYF
- TRBJ2-7 TRBV6-2/TRBV6-3 - 13 TGTGCCAGCAGCAACCGACAGACCCACGAGCAGTACTTC CASSNRQTHEQYF
- TRBJ2-3 TRBV4-2 - 16 TGTGCCAGCAGCCAAGTGCCCTATGCGGACACAGATACGCAGTATTTT CASSQVPYADTDTQYF
- TRBJ1-6 TRBV9 few 14 TGTGCCAGCAGCGTAGAACGGGGGAATTCACCCCTCCACTTT CASSVERGNSPLHF
- TRBJ1-1 TRBV29-1 many 12 TGCAGCGTTAGGGTGGGTGGCACTGAAGCTTTCTTT CSVRVGGTEAFF
- TRBJ2-7 TRBV11-2 few 14 TGTGCCAGCAGCTTAGGAGGGGGCGGGAACGAGCAGTACTTC CASSLGGGGNEQYF
TRBD2 TRBJ2-3 TRBV7-9 - 16 TGTGCCAGCAGCCCCCGAGGGGGGACTAGCGCAGATACGCAGTATTTT CASSPRGGTSADTQYF
- TRBJ2-3 TRBV11-2 - 14 TGTGCCAGCAGCTCAAACTTGAACGCAGATACGCAGTATTTT CASSSNLNADTQYF
- TRBJ1-4 TRBV7-9 - 15 TGTGCCAGCAGCTTTTTGAGGGGAAGGTTCGAAAAACTGTTTTTT CASSFLRGRFEKLFF
- TRBJ2-1 TRBV5-1 many 12 TGTGCCAGCAGCTTAGCCCGCAATGAGCAGTTCTTC CASSLARNEQFF
- TRBJ1-1 TRBV7-2 many 16 TGTGCCAGCAGCCTAACAGTGGGGCTGATGAACACTGAAGCTTTCTTT CASSLTVGLMNTEAFF
- TRBJ2-3 TRBV11-2 many 13 TGTGCCAGCAGCTTAGATCGGTTGGATACGCAGTATTTT CASSLDRLDTQYF
TRBD2 TRBJ2-3 TRBV11-2 - 17 TGTGCCAGCAGCGGACTAGCGGGGGGCCGTAGCACAGATACGCAGTATTTT CASSGLAGGRSTDTQYF
TRBD1 TRBJ1-2 TRBV18 - 16 TGTGCCAGCTCACCAGCTTTACAGGGGACGGGCTATGGCTACACCTTC CASSPALQGTGYGYTF
- TRBJ1-5 TRBV12-3/TRBV12-4 many 15 TGTGCCAGCAGTTTGGACAGCTCGGGCGATCAGCCCCAGCATTTT CASSLDSSGDQPQHF
- TRBJ2-1 TRBV9 - 15 TGTGCCAGCAGCGTAGGAGGTGGGGCCATCAATGAGCAGTTCTTC CASSVGGGAINEQFF
- TRBJ1-5 TRBV7-8 many 13 TGTGCCAGCAGCTTAGACCGATATCAGCCCCAGCATTTT CASSLDRYQPQHF
- TRBJ2-3 TRBV20-1 few 15 TGCAGTGCCCCCATGGGGGTTTCTAGCACAGATACGCAGTATTTT CSAPMGVSSTDTQYF